A selection of T cell receptor beta chains follows, all from one sample in a study of T cell responses to AZD1222 COVID-19 vaccine. Measured with immunoSEQ multiplex PCR; TCRdb has only the in-frame clones, and not every one. The sample records 150,000 to 200,000 clones, about nine tenths being singletons. The sample consisted of peripheral blood, taken on day 0 of AZD1222 vaccination. All receptors derive from an adult in good health. Each CDR3 is given with its conserved first and last residue.

>TRBV7-2|TRBJ2-3
CASSLASRGLDTQYF
>TRBV20-1|TRBJ2-7
CSALDHYEQYF
>TRBV2|TRBJ2-7
CASRGLGGGLPYEQYF
>TRBV6-1|TRBJ1-5
CASSETDGSNQPQHF
>TRBV5-6|TRBJ2-7
CASSLLAANFGMYEQYF
>TRBV28|TRBJ1-4
CASSLSGVGEKLFF
>TRBV30|TRBJ1-3
CAWSVPSRNTIYF
>TRBV5-4|TRBJ2-1
CASSLINNEQFF
>TRBV7-2|TRBJ1-4
CASSFVGLQLNEKLFF
>TRBV2|TRBJ1-5
CASSERQGGNQPQHF
>TRBV6-6|TRBJ1-5
CASKYRGNSNQPQHF
>TRBV3-1/TRBV3-2|TRBJ1-2
CASSPGTVLYGYTF
>TRBV4-2|TRBJ1-3
CASSQDWPGPSSGNTIYF
>TRBV5-4|TRBJ1-1
CASSSGVGNTEAFF
>TRBV25-1|TRBJ2-5
CASMFHGSETQYF
>TRBV6-2/TRBV6-3|TRBJ1-5
CASSYTGGSNQPQHF
>TRBV9|TRBJ1-2
CASSVALQGGGYTF
>TRBV7-3|TRBJ1-2
CASSPTVNDGYTF
>TRBV6-2/TRBV6-3|TRBJ2-5
CASSYLTGVFGETQYF
>TRBV12-3/TRBV12-4|TRBJ1-4
CASSLLNEKLFF
>TRBV7-3|TRBJ2-5
CASSPDRKETQYF
>TRBV30|TRBJ1-3
CAWSYGQSSGNTIYF
>TRBV7-3|TRBJ2-1
CASSLTWEGRYEQFF
>TRBV28|TRBJ1-5
CASSQRGGIGGNQPQHF
>TRBV11-2|TRBJ2-5
CASSSPGGWETQYF
>TRBV28|TRBJ1-1
CASSYPLSTGPNTEAFF
>TRBV28|TRBJ1-4
CASSLTTNEKLFF
>TRBV2|TRBJ1-5
CASSVGTDNQPQHF
>TRBV28|TRBJ1-4
CASSPPLRRDEKLFF
>TRBV7-9|TRBJ1-1
CASTTRQGTEAFF
>TRBV27|TRBJ2-7
CASSLSGGQYEQYF
>TRBV19|TRBJ1-5
CASSAGTGRNSNQPQHF
>TRBV12-3/TRBV12-4|TRBJ2-3
CASSLGYAQYF
>TRBV12-2|TRBJ1-6
CASRLFWSYNSPLHF
>TRBV20-1|TRBJ1-4
CSASHRGHEKLFF
>TRBV2|TRBJ1-2
CASSDGPNYGYTF
>TRBV28|TRBJ2-1
CASSLSEGEQFF
>TRBV7-3|TRBJ1-2
CASSPDRNYGYTF
>TRBV27|TRBJ1-3
CASSPDPYRLNAIYF
>TRBV2|TRBJ1-4
CASSDWRELFF
>TRBV29-1|TRBJ2-2
CSVRLAPQNTGELFF
>TRBV9|TRBJ2-1
CASSVGTASNNEQFF
>TRBV27|TRBJ2-1
CASSFRGTYNEQFF
>TRBV27|TRBJ1-1
CASSPGRMNTEAFF